These 26 T cell receptor beta chains came from one sample sequenced in a study of cytomegalovirus exposure and HLA in healthy donors. The study ran its PCR with 60 Vbeta and 13 Jbeta primers. TCRdb's table, derived via immunoSEQ multiplex PCR, lists solely in-frame clones and lacks some. The table lists 180,000 or so clones, approximately 80% of them singletons, with less than 1.5% in the top ten. The specimen sequenced was PBMCs. Receptors were obtained from a girl aged 10 to 17 in good health and CMV-seropositive.

This clone was recorded only once. The rearrangement links TRBV7-8 to TRBJ1-6; 10 bases are shared with TRBD1. This CDR3 is built from 15 residues. V lost 6 bases to trimming and J lost 7 bases; unmatched junction nucleotides: 6. Germline V lookup: CDR1 SGHVS, CDR2 FQNEAQ. CDR3 sequence (DNA): TGTGCCAGCAGTCCGGGGACAGGGGTGAATTCACCCCTCCACTTT. Its translation is CASSPGTGVNSPLHF. Supplemented by reference TRBV7-8 and TRBJ1-6, the full variable domain reads GAGVSQSPRYKVAKRGQDVALRCDPISGHVSLFWYQQALGQGPEFLTYFQNEAQLDKSGLPSDRFFAERPEGSVSTLKIQRTQQEDSAVYLCASSPGTGVNSPLHFGNGTRLTVT.

The chain couples TRBV30 to TRBJ1-2; no definite D call. V lost 2 bases and J lost 7, with 5 bases in between. The CDR3 length is 10 residues. Looked up from germline, CDR1 is GTSNPN and CDR2 is SVGIG (reference sequence). The CDR3, as DNA: TGTGCCTGGAGTCCGGGTGGCTACACCTTC. It yields the protein CAWSPGGYTF.

This clone was counted a single time. V is TRBV30 and J is TRBJ1-4; 7 nucleotides agree with TRBD1. Germline V gene lookup returns CDR1 GTSNPN and CDR2 SVGIG (reference sequence). V lost 4 bases and J lost 5; bases outside the gene matches: 10. The CDR3 is 15 amino acids. DNA for the CDR3: TGTGCCTGGATTAAAGGAGGGGGCGTCAATGAAAAACTGTTTTTT. Translation: CAWIKGGGVNEKLFF.

The chain joins TRBV5-8 to TRBJ2-7, with 10 bases that match TRBD1. The CDR3 is 14 residues long. Germline V CDR1 and CDR2: SGHTS, YDEGEE. V gave up 0 bases and J gave up 5 bases; unmatched junction bases: 2. The CDR3 region has the DNA TGTGCCAGCAGCTTGGCCGGGACAGGGGACGAGCAGTACTTC. It codes for CASSLAGTGDEQYF.

The chain has TRBV28 and TRBJ2-1; 16 bases line up with TRBD2. The trim removed 5 bases at V and 2 bases at J, leaving 12 bases unmatched. Germline V gives CDR1 MDHEN, CDR2 SYDVKM. This CDR3 is 20 amino acids long. CDR3 coding DNA: TGTGCCAGCAGTCACCGGGGACTAGCGGGAGGGCCGGGAACCTACAATGAGCAGTTCTTC. It translates to CASSHRGLAGGPGTYNEQFF.

This clone was seen a handful of times. The chain carries TRBV27 and TRBJ2-5, with 9 nucleotides matching TRBD2. The V gene end was trimmed by 7 bases and the J gene end by 1 base; junction bases not matched to a gene: 7. Germline lookup yields CDR1 MNHEY and CDR2 SMNVEV (reference sequence). The CDR3 runs 15 residues. This CDR3 is CASTLAGAPQETQYF. The CDR3 nucleotides are TGTGCCAGCACCTTAGCGGGAGCGCCCCAAGAGACCCAGTACTTC.

The chain recombines TRBV5-1 with TRBJ2-3; no clear D gene. The V gene's germline CDR1 is SGHRS and CDR2 YFSETQ. The CDR3 sequence is 13 residues long. V was shortened by 3 bases and J by 5 bases, with 10 bases between the two germline ends. The CDR3 protein is CASSSSSGDTQYF. As DNA, the CDR3 is TGCGCCAGCAGCTCCTCTTCCGGAGATACGCAGTATTTT.

This clone was counted a single time. The chain joins TRBV11-3 to TRBJ2-7; D gene unclear. V was clipped by 0 bases and J by 2 bases, with 5 bases between them. The V gene's germline CDR1 is SGHNT and CDR2 YENEEA. CDR3 size: 13 residues. The CDR3 region has the DNA TGTGCCAGCAGCTTAGATCGTACCTACGAGCAGTACTTC. It encodes CASSLDRTYEQYF. Drawing the rest from reference TRBV11-3 and TRBJ2-7, the complete variable domain is EAGVVQSPRYKIIEKKQPVAFWCNPISGHNTLYWYLQNLGQGPELLIRYENEEAVDDSQLPKDRFSAERLKGVDSTLKIQPAELGDSAVYLCASSLDRTYEQYFGPGTRLTVT.

The CDR3 here is CASSESRREDLYNEQFF. The CDR3 DNA sequence: TGCGCCAGCAGTGAGTCGAGGCGGGAGGACCTCTACAATGAGCAGTTCTTC. V is TRBV10-2 and J is TRBJ2-1; 8 bases align to TRBD2. After removal of 0 bases from V and 3 bases from J, the junction contained 7 bases not matched to a gene. This CDR3 is built from 17 residues. Germline V gives CDR1 WSHSY, CDR2 SAAADI.

V is TRBV28 and J is TRBJ2-5, with 7 bases aligning to TRBD1. The CDR3 extends over 15 amino acids. Unmatched junction bases numbered 8, after V lost 6 bases and J lost 1 base. Germline V CDR1 and CDR2: MDHEN, SYDVKM. The CDR3 nucleotides are TGTGCCAGCAGCGAAGGGACAGTCGGCCAAGAGACCCAGTACTTC. It is translated as CASSEGTVGQETQYF.

V is TRBV9 and J is TRBJ1-1, with D possibly TRBD1 on 6 matching bases. Germline V lookup: CDR1 SGDLS, CDR2 YYNGEE. CDR3 size: 15 residues. The V end was cut by 5 bases, the J end by 2 bases, with 16 bases between. In DNA, the CDR3 is TGTGCCAGCAGTGAGTTCGGACAGCCAAACACTGAAGCTTTCTTT. This gives the protein CASSEFGQPNTEAFF.

This chain uses TRBV25-1 with TRBJ2-1, with 10 bases lining up with TRBD2. V lost 0 bases, J lost 7 bases, and 6 bases stayed unmatched. CDR1 and CDR2 (germline): MGHDK, SYGVNS. The CDR3 consists of 16 residues. CDR3 region: CASSEYRLAGGNEQFF. Here the CDR3 DNA reads TGTGCCAGCAGTGAATATCGGTTAGCGGGAGGAAATGAGCAGTTCTTC.

This sequence joins TRBV5-1 and TRBJ2-5; D remains unclear. Germline V lookup: CDR1 SGHRS, CDR2 YFSETQ. V shed 7 bases and J shed 5 bases, with 9 bases lying between them. This CDR3 has 11 amino acids. CDR3 sequence (DNA): TGCGCCAGCGCACCGAGGGAGACCCAGTACTTC. It specifies CASAPRETQYF.

The V and J genes are TRBV7-3 and TRBJ1-1; D is ambiguous. CDR3 length: 16 residues. The V end was cut by 4 bases, the J end by 0 bases, with 15 bases between. Germline assignment: CDR1 SGHTA and CDR2 FQGTGA. The CDR3 loop reads CASSSYFRQLNTEAFF. In nucleotides, the CDR3 is TGTGCCAGCAGCTCCTACTTCAGGCAGTTGAACACTGAAGCTTTCTTT. The complete variable domain, with remaining parts taken from reference TRBV7-3 and TRBJ1-1, reads GAGVSQTPSNKVTEKGKYVELRCDPISGHTALYWYRQSLGQGPEFLIYFQGTGAADDSGLPNDRFFAVRPEGSVSTLKIQRTERGDSAVYLCASSSYFRQLNTEAFFGQGTRLTVV.

The chain uses TRBV27 and TRBJ2-2, with 8 bases matching TRBD2. The J segment lost 5 bases and the V segment lost 3 bases, leaving 8 bases of the junction unmatched. Germline V gene data show CDR1 as MNHEY and CDR2 as SMNVEV (reference sequence). This CDR3 spans 16 amino acids. CDR3 region: CASSFGGVAETGELFF. CDR3 DNA: TGTGCCAGCAGTTTCGGGGGGGTAGCGGAGACCGGGGAGCTGTTTTTT.

The chain joins TRBV7-2 to TRBJ2-7, with 10 bases matching TRBD1. V was clipped by 0 bases and J by 3 bases; unmatched bases: 2. The CDR3 consists of 15 residues. Germline values: CDR1 SGHTA, CDR2 FQGNSA. The CDR3 DNA is TGTGCCAGCAGCTTAGCGGGACAGGGGTTCTACGAGCAGTACTTC. Translated, it gives CASSLAGQGFYEQYF.

The V call is TRBV29-1, the J call TRBJ2-7; D not resolved. The CDR3 is made up of 16 amino acids. Per germline, CDR1 SQVTM and CDR2 ANQGSEA. Trimming shortened V by 1 base and J by 2 bases, and 18 bases separated the two germline ends. The CDR3 DNA reads TGCAGCGTTGAAGCTCGGTCAGGCCGAACCACCTACGAGCAGTACTTC. It translates to CSVEARSGRTTYEQYF.

This chain links TRBV7-2 with TRBJ1-5; unclear D gene. Germline CDR1 and CDR2: SGHTA and FQGNSA. With 2 bases removed from V and 5 bases from J, the gap between germline ends came to 7 bases. CDR3 size: 13 residues. The CDR3 is CASSLSIDQPQHF. Written as DNA, the CDR3 is TGTGCCAGCAGCTTAAGTATAGATCAGCCCCAGCATTTT. Full variable domain (remainder filled in from reference TRBV7-2 and TRBJ1-5): GAGVSQSPSNKVTEKGKDVELRCDPISGHTALYWYRQSLGQGLEFLIYFQGNSAPDKSGLPSDRFSAERTGGSVSTLTIQRTQQEDSAVYLCASSLSIDQPQHFGDGTRLSIL.

This clone turned up a few times. This sequence joins TRBV29-1 and TRBJ2-7; a possible D gene is TRBD2 (7 bases). The CDR3 extends over 11 amino acids. Trimming removed 6 bases at V and 11 bases at J, with 17 bases between. Germline V gene lookup returns CDR1 SQVTM and CDR2 ANQGSEA. CDR3 sequence reads: CSVWEGTIKYF. The CDR3 DNA follows: TGCAGCGTCTGGGAGGGGACAATAAAGTACTTC.

V usage is TRBV5-1 and J usage is TRBJ2-3, with 15 nucleotides matching TRBD2. V shed 4 bases and J 0 bases; nucleotides not matched to a gene: 6. The CDR3 length is 18 residues. Germline values: CDR1 SGHRS, CDR2 YFSETQ. The CDR3 DNA is TGCGCCAGCAGCGCCGGACTAGCGGGAGGGCCTAGCACAGATACGCAGTATTTT. The encoded protein is CASSAGLAGGPSTDTQYF.

This chain connects TRBV6-6 to TRBJ2-1; 8 nucleotides match TRBD1. Trimming took 7 bases from V and 8 from J; bases not matched to a gene: 13. This CDR3 is built from 15 residues. Germline assignment: CDR1 MNHNY and CDR2 SVGAGI (reference sequence). CDR3 sequence reads: CASNRPGGAGYEQFF. CDR3 coding DNA: TGTGCCAGCAACCGCCCAGGGGGCGCGGGATATGAGCAGTTCTTC.

This chain joins TRBV5-6 and TRBJ2-7; TRBD1 matches 8 bases. Germline values: CDR1 SGHDT, CDR2 YYEEEE. The CDR3 has 14 residues. The V segment lost 3 bases and the J segment 4 bases; nucleotides outside the gene matches: 6. The CDR3 here is CASSSGTGVYEQYF. The CDR3 bases are TGTGCCAGCAGCTCAGGGACAGGAGTGTACGAGCAGTACTTC.

The chain recombines TRBV4-1 with TRBJ1-5; 7 bases agree with TRBD1. The CDR3 is made up of 18 amino acids. From germline, CDR1 is MGHRA and CDR2 YSYEKL. The V gene end was trimmed by 2 bases and the J gene end by 3 bases; junction bases not matched to a gene: 13. The CDR3 reads CASSQNIGTVLNNQPQHF. CDR3 nucleotides: TGCGCCAGCAGCCAAAATATCGGGACAGTTCTGAACAATCAGCCCCAGCATTTT.

Comments on this clone: The junction departs from the called germline gene at one end, perhaps through a read error. The rearrangement links TRBV9 to TRBJ2-1, with 7 bases matching TRBD2. There are 15 residues in the CDR3. Germline CDR1 reads SGDLS; CDR2 reads YYNGEE. CDR3 bases: TGTGCCAGCAGCGTAGATCCGGGAGGAGTTCCCACCCCCGTCTTC. This translates into CASSVDPGGVPTPVF.

The CDR3 DNA is TGTGCCAGCAGTTTATCGTCAGCGGGAGGTTTCTACGAGCAGTACTTC. Residues: CASSLSSAGGFYEQYF. The gene calls are TRBV27 and TRBJ2-7; 9 bases align to TRBD2. Germline loops: CDR1 MNHEY, CDR2 SMNVEV (reference sequence). The CDR3 has 16 residues. Trimming at V came to 0 bases and at J to 3 bases, leaving 6 bases not matched to a gene.

The chain employs TRBV5-1 and TRBJ1-2; D is uncertain. The CDR3 runs to 15 residues. CDR1 is SGHRS and CDR2 is YFSETQ in the germline V gene. Trimming left V 4 bases short and J 6 bases short, with 19 bases between. The DNA of the CDR3 is TGCGCCAGCAGCGAGACGAGGGCTGGCACCCATGGCTACACCTTC. This codes for CASSETRAGTHGYTF.